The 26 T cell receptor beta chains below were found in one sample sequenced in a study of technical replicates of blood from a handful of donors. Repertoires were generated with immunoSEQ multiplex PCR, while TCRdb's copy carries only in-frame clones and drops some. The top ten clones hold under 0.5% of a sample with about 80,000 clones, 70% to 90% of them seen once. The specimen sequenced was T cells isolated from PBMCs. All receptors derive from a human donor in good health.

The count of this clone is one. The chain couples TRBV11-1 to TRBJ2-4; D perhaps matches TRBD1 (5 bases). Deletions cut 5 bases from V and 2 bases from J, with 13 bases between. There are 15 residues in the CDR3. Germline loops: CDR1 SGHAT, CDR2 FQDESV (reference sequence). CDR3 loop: CASSPGRDTKNIQYF. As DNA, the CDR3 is TGTGCCAGCAGCCCAGGCAGGGATACCAAAAACATTCAGTACTTC.

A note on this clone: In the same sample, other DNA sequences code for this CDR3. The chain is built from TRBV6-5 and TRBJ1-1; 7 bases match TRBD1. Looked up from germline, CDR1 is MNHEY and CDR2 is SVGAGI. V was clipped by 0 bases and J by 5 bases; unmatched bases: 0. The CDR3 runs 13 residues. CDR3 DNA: TGTGCCAGCAGTTACTCCAGGGGGACTGAAGCTTTCTTT. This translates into CASSYSRGTEAFF.

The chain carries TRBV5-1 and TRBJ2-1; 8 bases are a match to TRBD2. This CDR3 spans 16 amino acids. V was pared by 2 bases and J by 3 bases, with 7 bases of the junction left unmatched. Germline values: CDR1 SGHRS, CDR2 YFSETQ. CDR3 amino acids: CASSLLSGIVYNEQFF. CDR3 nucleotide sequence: TGCGCCAGCAGCTTACTTAGCGGGATAGTCTACAATGAGCAGTTCTTC.

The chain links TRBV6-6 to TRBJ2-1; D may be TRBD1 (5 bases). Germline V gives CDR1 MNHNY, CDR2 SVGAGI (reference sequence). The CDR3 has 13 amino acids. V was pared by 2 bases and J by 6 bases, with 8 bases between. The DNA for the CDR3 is TGTGCCAGCAGTTACAGGCAGGGCAATGAGCAGTTCTTC. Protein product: CASSYRQGNEQFF.

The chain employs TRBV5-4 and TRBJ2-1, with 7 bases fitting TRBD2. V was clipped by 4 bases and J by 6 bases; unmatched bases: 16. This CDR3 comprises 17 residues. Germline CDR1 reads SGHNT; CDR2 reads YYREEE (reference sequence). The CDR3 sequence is CASSLPTRDYLSNEQFF. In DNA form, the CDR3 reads TGTGCCAGCAGCCTGCCTACCCGGGACTACCTTTCCAATGAGCAGTTCTTC.

DNA of the CDR3: TGCGCCAGCAGCCAAGACTCACGGGAGTTGTTATCAGATACGCAGTATTTT. The encoded protein is CASSQDSRELLSDTQYF. This chain uses TRBV4-1 with TRBJ2-3; D possibly corresponds to TRBD2 (6 bases). The ends were cut back, 0 bases at V and 4 bases at J, with 17 bases in the middle. This CDR3 has 17 amino acids. Per the germline V gene, CDR1 is MGHRA and CDR2 is YSYEKL.

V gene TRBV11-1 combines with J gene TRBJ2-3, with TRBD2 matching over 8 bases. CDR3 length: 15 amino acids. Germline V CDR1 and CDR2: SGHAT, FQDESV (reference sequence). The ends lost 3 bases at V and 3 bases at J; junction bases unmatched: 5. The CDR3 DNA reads TGTGCCAGCAGCTTGCAACTAGCGGTAACAGATACGCAGTATTTT. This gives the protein CASSLQLAVTDTQYF.

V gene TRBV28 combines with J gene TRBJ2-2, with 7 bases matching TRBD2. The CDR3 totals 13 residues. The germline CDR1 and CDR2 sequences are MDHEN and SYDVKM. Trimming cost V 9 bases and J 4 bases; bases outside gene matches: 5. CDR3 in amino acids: CASRERGTGELFF. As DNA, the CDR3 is TGTGCCAGTAGGGAGCGGGGCACCGGGGAGCTGTTTTTT.

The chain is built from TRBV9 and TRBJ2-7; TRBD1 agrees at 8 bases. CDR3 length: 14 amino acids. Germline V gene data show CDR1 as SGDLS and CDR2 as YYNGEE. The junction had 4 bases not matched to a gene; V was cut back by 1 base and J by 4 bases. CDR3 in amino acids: CASSVRDRGYEQYF. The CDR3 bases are TGTGCCAGCAGCGTAAGAGACAGGGGATACGAGCAGTACTTC.

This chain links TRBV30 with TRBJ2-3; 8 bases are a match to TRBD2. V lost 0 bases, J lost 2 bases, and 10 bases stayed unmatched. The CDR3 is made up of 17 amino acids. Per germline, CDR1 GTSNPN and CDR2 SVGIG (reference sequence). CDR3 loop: CAWSVFSGRRYTDTQYF. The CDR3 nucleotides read TGTGCCTGGAGTGTATTCAGCGGGAGACGATACACAGATACGCAGTATTTT.

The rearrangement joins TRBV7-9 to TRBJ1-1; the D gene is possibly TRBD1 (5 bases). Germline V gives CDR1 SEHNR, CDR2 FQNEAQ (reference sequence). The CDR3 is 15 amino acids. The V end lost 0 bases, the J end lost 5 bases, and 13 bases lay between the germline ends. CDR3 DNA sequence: TGTGCCAGCAGCTTAGCTCCAGGGAAACGGACTGAAGCTTTCTTT. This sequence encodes CASSLAPGKRTEAFF.

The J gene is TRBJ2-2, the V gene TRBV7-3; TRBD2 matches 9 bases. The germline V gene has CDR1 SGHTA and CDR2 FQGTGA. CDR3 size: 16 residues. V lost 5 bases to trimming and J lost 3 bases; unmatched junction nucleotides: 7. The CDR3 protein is CASSAWTSADTGELFF. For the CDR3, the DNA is TGTGCCAGCAGCGCCTGGACTAGCGCGGACACCGGGGAGCTGTTTTTT.

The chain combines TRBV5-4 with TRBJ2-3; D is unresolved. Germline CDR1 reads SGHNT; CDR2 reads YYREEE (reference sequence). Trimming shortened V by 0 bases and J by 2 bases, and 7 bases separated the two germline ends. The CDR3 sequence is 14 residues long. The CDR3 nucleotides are TGTGCCAGCAGCTTGGGGAGAGACACAGATACGCAGTATTTT. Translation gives CASSLGRDTDTQYF.

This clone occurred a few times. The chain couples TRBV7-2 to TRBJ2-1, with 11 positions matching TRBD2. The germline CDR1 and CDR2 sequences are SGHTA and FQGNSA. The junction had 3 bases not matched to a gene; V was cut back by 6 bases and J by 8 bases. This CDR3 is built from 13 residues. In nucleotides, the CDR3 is TGTGCCAGCAGATTGGGACTAGCGGATGAGCAGTTCTTC. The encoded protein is CASRLGLADEQFF.

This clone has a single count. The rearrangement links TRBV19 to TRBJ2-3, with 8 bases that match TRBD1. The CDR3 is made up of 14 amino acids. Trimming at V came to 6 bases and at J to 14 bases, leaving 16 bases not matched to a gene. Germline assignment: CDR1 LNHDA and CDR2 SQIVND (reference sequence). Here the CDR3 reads CASSNSGTGSRSYF. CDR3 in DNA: TGTGCCAGTAGCAACTCCGGGACAGGCAGTCGTTCGTATTTT.

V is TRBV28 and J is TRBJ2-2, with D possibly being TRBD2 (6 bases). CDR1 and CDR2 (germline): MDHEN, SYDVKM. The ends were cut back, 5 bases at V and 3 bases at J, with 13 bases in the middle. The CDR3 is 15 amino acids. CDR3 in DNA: TGTGCCAGCAGTGATGGGGGGATGGACACCGGGGAGCTGTTTTTT. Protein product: CASSDGGMDTGELFF.

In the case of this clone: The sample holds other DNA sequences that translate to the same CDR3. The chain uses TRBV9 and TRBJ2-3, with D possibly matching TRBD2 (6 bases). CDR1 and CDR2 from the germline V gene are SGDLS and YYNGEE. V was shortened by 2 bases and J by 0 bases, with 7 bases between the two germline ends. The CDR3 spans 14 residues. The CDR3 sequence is CASSVGRSTDTQYF. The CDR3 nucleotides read TGTGCCAGCAGCGTGGGGAGGAGCACAGATACGCAGTATTTT.

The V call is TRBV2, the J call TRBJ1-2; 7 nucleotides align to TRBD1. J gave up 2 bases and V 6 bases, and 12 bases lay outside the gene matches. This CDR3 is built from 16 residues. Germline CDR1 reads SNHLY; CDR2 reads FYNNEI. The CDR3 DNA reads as TGTGCCAGCAGCCAAACTCAACAGGGGACAAACTATGGCTACACCTTC. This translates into CASSQTQQGTNYGYTF.

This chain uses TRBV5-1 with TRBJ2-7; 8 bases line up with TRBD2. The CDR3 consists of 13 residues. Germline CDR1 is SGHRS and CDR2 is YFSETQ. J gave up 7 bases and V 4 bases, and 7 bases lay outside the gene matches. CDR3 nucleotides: TGCGCCAGCAGCAACGGACTAGCTGGGGAGCAGTACTTC. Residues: CASSNGLAGEQYF.

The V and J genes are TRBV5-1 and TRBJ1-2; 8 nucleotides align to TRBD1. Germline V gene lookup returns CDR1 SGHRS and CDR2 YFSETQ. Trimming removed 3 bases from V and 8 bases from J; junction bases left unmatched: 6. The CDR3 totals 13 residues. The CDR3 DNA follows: TGCGCCAGCAGCTCCGGACAGGGAGAGGGCTACACCTTC. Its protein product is CASSSGQGEGYTF.

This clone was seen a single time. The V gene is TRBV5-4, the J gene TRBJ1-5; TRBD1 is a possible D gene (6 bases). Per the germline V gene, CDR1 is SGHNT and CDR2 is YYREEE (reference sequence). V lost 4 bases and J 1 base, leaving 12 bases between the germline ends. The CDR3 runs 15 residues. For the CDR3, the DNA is TGTGCCAGCAGCAAATCAGGGGTAAGCAATCAGCCCCAGCATTTT. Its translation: CASSKSGVSNQPQHF.

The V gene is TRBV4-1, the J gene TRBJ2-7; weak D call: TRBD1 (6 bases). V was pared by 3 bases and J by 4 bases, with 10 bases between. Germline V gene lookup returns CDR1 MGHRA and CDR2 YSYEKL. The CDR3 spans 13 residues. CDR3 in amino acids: CASSHQGRYEQYF. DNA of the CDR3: TGCGCCAGCAGCCATCAGGGGCGATACGAGCAGTACTTC.

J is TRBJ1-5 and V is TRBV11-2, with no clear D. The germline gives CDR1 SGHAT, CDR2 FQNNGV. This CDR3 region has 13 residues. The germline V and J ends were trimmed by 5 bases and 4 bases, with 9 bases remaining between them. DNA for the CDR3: TGTGCCAGCAGCCCTACGAGGAATCAGCCCCAGCATTTT. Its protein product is CASSPTRNQPQHF.

The CDR3 is CAWSVQANTEAFF. The CDR3 DNA reads TGTGCCTGGAGTGTACAGGCGAACACTGAAGCTTTCTTT. The V gene is TRBV30, the J gene TRBJ1-1; D perhaps matches TRBD1 (5 bases). This CDR3 has 13 amino acids. V lost 0 bases and J 1 base, leaving 6 bases between the germline ends. Germline V gene data show CDR1 as GTSNPN and CDR2 as SVGIG (reference sequence).

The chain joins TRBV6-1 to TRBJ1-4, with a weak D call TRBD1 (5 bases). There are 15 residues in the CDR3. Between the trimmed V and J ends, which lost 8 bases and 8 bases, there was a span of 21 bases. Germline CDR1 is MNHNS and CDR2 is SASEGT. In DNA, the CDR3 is TGTGCCAGCGCAGCACAGGCTTCCGTAGGGGAAAAACTGTTTTTT. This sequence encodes CASAAQASVGEKLFF.

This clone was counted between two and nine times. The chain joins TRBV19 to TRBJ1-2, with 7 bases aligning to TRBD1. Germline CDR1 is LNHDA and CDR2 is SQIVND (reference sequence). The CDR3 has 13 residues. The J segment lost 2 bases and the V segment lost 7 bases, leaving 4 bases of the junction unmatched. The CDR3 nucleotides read TGTGCCAGTACCGTGACAGGGAACTATGGCTACACCTTC. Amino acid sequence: CASTVTGNYGYTF. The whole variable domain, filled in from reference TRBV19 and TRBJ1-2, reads DGGITQSPKYLFRKEGQNVTLSCEQNLNHDAMYWYRQDPGQGLRLIYYSQIVNDFQKGDIAEGYSVSREKKESFPLTVTSAQKNPTAFYLCASTVTGNYGYTFGSGTRLTVV.